This TCR beta chain was retrieved from a study of cytomegalovirus exposure and HLA in healthy donors. General study findings and limits: Excluded: some indistinguishable V segments such as TRBV6-2 and TRBV6-3. One cluster of highly shared sequence variants probably arose as a sequencing artifact.

This clone has only one observation. Its antigen remains unknown. The PCR ran on 60 Vbeta and 13 Jbeta primers. Here immunoSEQ multiplex PCR was the method, and the copy in TCRdb shows in-frame clones only, minus some. This table holds about 61,000 clones, 89% found once. The CDR3 consists of 14 residues. Trimming at V came to 1 base and at J to 3 bases, leaving 2 bases not matched to a gene. Germline CDR1 is SGHTA and CDR2 is FQGNSA. The sample comprised PBMCs. This clonotype was obtained from a man under 40 in good health and CMV-seropositive. The rearrangement links TRBV7-2 to TRBJ2-7; TRBD2 matches at 8 bases. This chain's CDR3 is CASSLELADYEQYF. The CDR3, as DNA: TGTGCCAGCAGCTTAGAACTAGCGGACTACGAGCAGTACTTC.